The source of this T cell receptor beta chain is a study of T cells in Graves' hyperthyroidism and ophthalmopathy. Overall study results and limits: Stable hyperthyroidism was told apart from ophthalmopathy by a model built on 13 V-J features. Most expanded thyroid clonotypes above 0.001 also appeared in blood.

Template material for amplifying TCR beta CDR3 regions consisted of RNA transcripts. First-round RT-PCR of the TCR CDR3 relied on the HTBI primer set. TCRdb reprocessed the multiplex PCR reads via MiXCR and lists one record per CDR3 protein. This sample carries roughly 500,000 distinct CDR3 sequences, over 35% of them seen once, and the ten largest clones take 44%. The CDR3 extends over 15 amino acids. The V gene's germline CDR1 is MNHNY and CDR2 SVGAGI (reference sequence). The study excluded patients with uncontrolled infection, other autoimmune disease, pregnancy or lactation. Diagnoses were made from clinical symptoms, serum measures (thyroxine and TRAb), thyroid ultrasound and orbital computed tomography. With respect to this clonotype: Its antigen is undetermined. This sequence may be a read error, since a much larger clone differs from it by one base.

The TCR sequence derives from an adult woman with Graves' disease, either hyperthyroidism or ophthalmopathy (not recorded which). The sequencing input was peripheral blood or thyroid tissue (not recorded which). The J gene is TRBJ1-6, the V gene TRBV6-6; TRBD1 agrees at 10 bases. The CDR3 protein is CASSYLGQGDSLLHF. The CDR3 DNA reads TGTGCCAGCAGTTACCTAGGACAGGGGGATTCACTCCTCCACTTT.